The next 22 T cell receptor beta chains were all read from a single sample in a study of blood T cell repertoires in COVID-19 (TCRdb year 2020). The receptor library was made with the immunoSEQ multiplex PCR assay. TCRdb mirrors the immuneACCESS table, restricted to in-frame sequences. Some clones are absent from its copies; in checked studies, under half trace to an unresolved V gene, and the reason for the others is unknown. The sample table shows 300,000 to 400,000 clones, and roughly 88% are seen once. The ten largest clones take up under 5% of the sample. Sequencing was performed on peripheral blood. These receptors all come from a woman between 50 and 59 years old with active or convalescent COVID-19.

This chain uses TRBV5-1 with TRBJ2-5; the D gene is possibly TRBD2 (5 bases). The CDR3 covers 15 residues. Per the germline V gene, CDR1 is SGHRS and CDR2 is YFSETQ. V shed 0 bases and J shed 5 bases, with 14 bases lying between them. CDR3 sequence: CASSLEGASGETQYF. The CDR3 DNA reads TGCGCCAGCAGCTTGGAAGGCGCATCGGGGGAGACCCAGTACTTC.

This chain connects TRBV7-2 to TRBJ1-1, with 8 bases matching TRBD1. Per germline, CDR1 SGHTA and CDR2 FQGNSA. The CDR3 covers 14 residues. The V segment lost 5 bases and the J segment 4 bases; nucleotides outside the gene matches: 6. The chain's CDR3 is CASSERQGRTEAFF. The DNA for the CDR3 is TGTGCCAGCAGCGAACGACAGGGGCGCACTGAAGCTTTCTTT.

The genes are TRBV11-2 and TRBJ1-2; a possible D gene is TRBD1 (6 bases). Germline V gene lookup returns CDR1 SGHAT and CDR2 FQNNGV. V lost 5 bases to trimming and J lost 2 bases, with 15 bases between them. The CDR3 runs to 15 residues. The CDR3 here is CASSPSTGQNYGYTF. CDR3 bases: TGTGCCAGCAGCCCAAGCACTGGACAGAACTATGGCTACACCTTC.

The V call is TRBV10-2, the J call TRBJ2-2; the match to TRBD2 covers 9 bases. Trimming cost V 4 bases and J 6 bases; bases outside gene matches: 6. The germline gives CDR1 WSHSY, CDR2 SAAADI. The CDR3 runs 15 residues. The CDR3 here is CASSGGGGAAGELFF. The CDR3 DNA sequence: TGCGCCAGCAGTGGGGGCGGGGGGGCCGCCGGGGAGCTGTTTTTT.

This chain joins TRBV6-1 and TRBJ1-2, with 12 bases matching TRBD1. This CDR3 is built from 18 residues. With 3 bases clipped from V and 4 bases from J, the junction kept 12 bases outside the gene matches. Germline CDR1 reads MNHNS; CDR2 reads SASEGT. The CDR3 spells CASSDNSGTGGDGYGYTF. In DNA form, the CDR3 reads TGTGCCAGCAGTGACAATTCAGGGACAGGGGGCGATGGCTATGGCTACACCTTC.

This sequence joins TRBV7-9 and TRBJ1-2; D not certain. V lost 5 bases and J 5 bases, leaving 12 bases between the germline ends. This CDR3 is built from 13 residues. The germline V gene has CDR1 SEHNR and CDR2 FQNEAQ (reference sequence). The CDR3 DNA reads TGTGCCAGCAGCCGGAGTTCGGGTTATGGCTACACCTTC. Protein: CASSRSSGYGYTF.

In DNA form, the CDR3 reads TGTGCCAGCAGCAAAGAGGACGGGGGAGGGGAAGTCCACGAGCAGTACTTC. The encoded protein is CASSKEDGGGEVHEQYF. The chain carries TRBV21-1 and TRBJ2-7; the D call TRBD2 from the table was never checked on the DNA. TRBV21-1 is deemed a pseudogene. The CDR3 has 17 residues.

CDR3 region: CASSLNHAGGAGYTF. The CDR3 region has the DNA TGTGCCAGCAGCTTAAATCATGCAGGGGGCGCTGGCTACACCTTC. The chain joins TRBV13 to TRBJ1-2; 8 bases are shared with TRBD1. V trimming: 2 bases; J trimming: 7 bases; junction bases outside the gene matches: 9. The germline gives CDR1 PRHDT, CDR2 FYEKMQ (reference sequence). This CDR3 has 15 residues.

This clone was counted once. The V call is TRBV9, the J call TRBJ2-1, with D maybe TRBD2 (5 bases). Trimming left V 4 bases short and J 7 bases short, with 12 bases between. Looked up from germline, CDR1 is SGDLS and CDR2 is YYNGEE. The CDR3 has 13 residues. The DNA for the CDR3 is TGTGCCAGCAGCCATGGAGGTAGGAATGAGCAGTTCTTC. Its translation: CASSHGGRNEQFF.

The chain's CDR3 is CASSPIAIRAYTSYEQYF. CDR3 nucleotides: TGTGCCAGCAGTCCAATTGCCATCAGGGCATATACCTCCTACGAGCAGTACTTC. The chain carries TRBV27 and TRBJ2-7; D is perhaps TRBD1 (5 bases). The CDR3 is made up of 18 amino acids. V was pared by 5 bases and J by 0 bases, with 23 bases between. The germline CDR1 and CDR2 sequences are MNHEY and SMNVEV (reference sequence).

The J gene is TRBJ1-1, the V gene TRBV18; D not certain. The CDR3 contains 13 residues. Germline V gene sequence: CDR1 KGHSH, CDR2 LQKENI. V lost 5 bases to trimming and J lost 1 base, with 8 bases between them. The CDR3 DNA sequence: TGTGCCAGCTCAAAAGGAGAGAACACTGAAGCTTTCTTT. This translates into CASSKGENTEAFF.

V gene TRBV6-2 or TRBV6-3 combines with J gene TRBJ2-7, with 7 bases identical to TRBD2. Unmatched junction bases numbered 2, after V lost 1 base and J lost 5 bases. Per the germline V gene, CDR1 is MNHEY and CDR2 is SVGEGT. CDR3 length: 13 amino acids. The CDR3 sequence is CASSYWGLNEQYF. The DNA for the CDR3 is TGTGCCAGCAGTTACTGGGGACTAAACGAGCAGTACTTC.

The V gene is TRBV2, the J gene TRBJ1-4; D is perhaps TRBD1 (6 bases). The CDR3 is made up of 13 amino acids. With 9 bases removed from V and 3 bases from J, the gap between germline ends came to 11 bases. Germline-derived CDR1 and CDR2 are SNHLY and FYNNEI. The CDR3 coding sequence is TGTGCCAGAGGGGGTAGGGCTAATGAAAAACTGTTTTTT. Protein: CARGGRANEKLFF.

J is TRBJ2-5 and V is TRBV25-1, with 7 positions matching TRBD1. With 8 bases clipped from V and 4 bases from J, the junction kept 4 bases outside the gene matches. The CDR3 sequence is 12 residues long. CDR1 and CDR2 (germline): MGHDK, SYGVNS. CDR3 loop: CASSTGVETQYF. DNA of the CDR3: TGTGCCAGCTCTACAGGGGTAGAGACCCAGTACTTC.

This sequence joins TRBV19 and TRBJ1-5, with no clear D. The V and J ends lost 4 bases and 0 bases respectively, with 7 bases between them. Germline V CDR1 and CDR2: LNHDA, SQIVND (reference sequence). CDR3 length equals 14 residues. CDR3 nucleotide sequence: TGTGCCAGTAGTACCGCGGTTAGCAATCAGCCCCAGCATTTT. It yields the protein CASSTAVSNQPQHF.

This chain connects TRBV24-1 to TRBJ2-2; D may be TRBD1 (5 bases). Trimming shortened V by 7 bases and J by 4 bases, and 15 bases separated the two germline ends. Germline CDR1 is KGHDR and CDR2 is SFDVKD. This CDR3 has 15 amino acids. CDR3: CATRPKFTGTGELFF. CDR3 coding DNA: TGTGCCACCAGACCCAAATTTACAGGCACCGGGGAGCTGTTTTTT.

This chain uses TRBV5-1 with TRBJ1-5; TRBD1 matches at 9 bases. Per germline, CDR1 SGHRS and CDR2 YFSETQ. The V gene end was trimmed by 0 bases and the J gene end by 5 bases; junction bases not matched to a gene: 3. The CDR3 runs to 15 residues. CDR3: CASSLGGTGYQPQHF. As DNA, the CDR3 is TGCGCCAGCAGCTTGGGCGGGACAGGGTATCAGCCCCAGCATTTT.

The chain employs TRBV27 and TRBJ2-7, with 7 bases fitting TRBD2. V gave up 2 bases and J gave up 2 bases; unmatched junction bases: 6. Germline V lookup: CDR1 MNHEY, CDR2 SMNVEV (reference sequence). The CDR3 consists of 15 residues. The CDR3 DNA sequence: TGTGCCAGCAGTTTAGGCGGGAGTTTCACCTACGAGCAGTACTTC. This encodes CASSLGGSFTYEQYF.

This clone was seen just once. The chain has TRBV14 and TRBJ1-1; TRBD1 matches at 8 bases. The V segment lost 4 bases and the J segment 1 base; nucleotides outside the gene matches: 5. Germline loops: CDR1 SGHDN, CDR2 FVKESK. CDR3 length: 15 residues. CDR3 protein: CASSLRTGRNTEAFF. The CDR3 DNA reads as TGTGCCAGCAGCCTACGGACAGGGAGGAACACTGAAGCTTTCTTT.

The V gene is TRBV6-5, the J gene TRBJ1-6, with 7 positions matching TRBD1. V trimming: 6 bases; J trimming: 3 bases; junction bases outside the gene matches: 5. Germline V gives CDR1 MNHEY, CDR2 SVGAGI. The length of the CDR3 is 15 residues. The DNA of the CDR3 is TGTGCCAGCAGGGCGGGACAGCTCTATAATTCACCCCTCCACTTT. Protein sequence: CASRAGQLYNSPLHF.

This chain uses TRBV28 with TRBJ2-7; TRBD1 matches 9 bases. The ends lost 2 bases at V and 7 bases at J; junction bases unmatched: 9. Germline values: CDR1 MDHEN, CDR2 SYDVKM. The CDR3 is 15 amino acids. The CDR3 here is CASSLRGQGQREQYF. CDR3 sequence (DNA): TGTGCCAGCAGTTTAAGGGGACAGGGACAGCGGGAGCAGTACTTC.

Here the CDR3 DNA reads TGTGCCAGCAGTTCACGTTACAGGGACGAGCAGTACTTC. This translates into CASSSRYRDEQYF. The chain recombines TRBV6-2 or TRBV6-3 with TRBJ2-7; D might be TRBD1 (6 bases). The germline V gene encodes CDR1 MNHEY and CDR2 SVGEGT. This CDR3 contains 13 residues. Trimming took off 4 bases at V and 5 bases at J, with 12 bases between the two ends.